These 15 T cell receptor beta chains share one sample of origin, sequenced in a study of OX40 agonist ivuxolimab in advanced cancers. Libraries were built with the immunoSEQ multiplex PCR assay. TCRdb stores this immuneACCESS table with in-frame sequences only. Part of the clones is absent; in the studies checked, under half of the shortfall reflects unresolved V genes, and no reason is known for the rest. Present in this sample are approximately 130,000 clones, about 93% of which were seen just once. The ten largest make up about 0.93% of the sample. The sequences come from CD4+ or CD8+ T cells sorted from blood, collected in a trial of the OX40 agonist ivuxolimab. These receptors all stem from an adult with an advanced solid tumor such as melanoma, head and neck, liver or kidney cancer.

CDR3 DNA: TGCGCCAGCAGCCAAGATCGGGGTCTGGCCAAAAACATTCAGTACTTC. Amino acid sequence: CASSQDRGLAKNIQYF. The V call is TRBV4-3, the J call TRBJ2-4; D may be TRBD2 (5 bases). V was pared by 0 bases and J by 1 base, with 10 bases between. The CDR3 has 16 amino acids. Germline loops: CDR1 LGHNA, CDR2 YSLEER.

CDR3 coding DNA: TGCAGCGTTGAAGGAATGGAGACAGGCTCCTACGAGCAGTACTTC. Encoded protein: CSVEGMETGSYEQYF. This rearrangement joins TRBV29-1 to TRBJ2-7, with D tentatively TRBD1 (6 bases). Per the germline V gene, CDR1 is SQVTM and CDR2 is ANQGSEA. The CDR3 has 15 amino acids. Trimming removed 1 base from V and 0 bases from J, with 13 bases in between.

This clone was seen just once. The chain carries TRBV5-1 and TRBJ2-7, with D unclear. The ends were cut back, 4 bases at V and 0 bases at J, with 14 bases in the middle. Germline-derived CDR1 and CDR2 are SGHRS and YFSETQ. The CDR3 sequence is 15 residues long. DNA for the CDR3: TGCGCCAGCAGCCTGGTCATCGGAATCTCCTACGAGCAGTACTTC. It is translated as CASSLVIGISYEQYF. Full variable domain (remainder filled in from reference TRBV5-1 and TRBJ2-7): KAGVTQTPRYLIKTRGQQVTLSCSPISGHRSVSWYQQTPGQGLQFLFEYFSETQRNKGNFPGRFSGRQFSNSRSEMNVSTLELGDSALYLCASSLVIGISYEQYFGPGTRLTVT.

The V gene is TRBV4-1, the J gene TRBJ1-5; possible D gene TRBD1, 6 bases. Germline V gene data show CDR1 as MGHRA and CDR2 as YSYEKL. This CDR3 contains 15 residues. V was trimmed by 0 bases and J by 2 bases, leaving 8 bases between them. The CDR3 DNA reads as TGCGCCAGCAGCCAAGATGGGGGGCGCAATCAGCCCCAGCATTTT. Its translation: CASSQDGGRNQPQHF.

This clone is a singleton in its sample. The chain employs TRBV9 and TRBJ2-7; the D is unclear. Looked up from germline, CDR1 is SGDLS and CDR2 is YYNGEE. The V end was cut by 4 bases, the J end by 2 bases, with 13 bases between. There are 14 residues in the CDR3. This chain's CDR3 is CASSTMTQPYEQYF. The CDR3 coding sequence is TGTGCCAGCAGCACCATGACTCAACCCTACGAGCAGTACTTC.

This sequence joins TRBV7-6 and TRBJ1-2; D remains ambiguous. The CDR3 extends over 12 amino acids. Trimming removed 1 base from V and 4 bases from J, with 4 bases in between. Germline CDR1 SGHVS, CDR2 FNYEAQ. The CDR3 loop reads CASSLGPYGYTF. The CDR3 DNA reads TGTGCCAGCAGCTTAGGTCCCTATGGCTACACCTTC.

The chain has TRBV27 and TRBJ1-1; perhaps TRBD1 as D (6 bases). V was trimmed by 7 bases and J by 11 bases, leaving 26 bases between them. The CDR3 loop spans 15 amino acids. CDR1 and CDR2 from the germline V gene are MNHEY and SMNVEV (reference sequence). This CDR3 is CASKGTLKLRTGAFF. The DNA of the CDR3 is TGTGCCAGCAAAGGGACACTTAAATTGAGGACGGGTGCTTTCTTT.

This chain connects TRBV19 to TRBJ1-2; 7 bases align to TRBD1. Germline CDR1 reads LNHDA; CDR2 reads SQIVND (reference sequence). J gave up 6 bases and V 7 bases, and 5 bases lay outside the gene matches. The CDR3 has 12 residues. CDR3 nucleotides: TGTGCCAGTAAAGTTCAGGGGGATGGCTACACCTTC. Protein product: CASKVQGDGYTF.

This clone was picked up one time. The gene calls are TRBV15 and TRBJ1-2, with a possible D match to TRBD1 (5 bases). The germline V and J ends were trimmed by 5 bases and 4 bases, with 14 bases remaining between them. This CDR3 region has 14 residues. Germline V lookup: CDR1 LNHNV, CDR2 YYDKDF (reference sequence). The CDR3 DNA reads TGTGCCACCAGCCCCGGAGGGGAGAGCTATGGCTACACCTTC. The encoded protein is CATSPGGESYGYTF.

This clone was observed a handful of times. The chain recombines TRBV28 with TRBJ1-5; D possibly corresponds to TRBD1 (5 bases). Trimming took 6 bases from V and 0 from J, leaving 12 bases between them. CDR1 MDHEN and CDR2 SYDVKM come from the germline V gene. The CDR3 extends over 15 amino acids. CDR3 protein: CASSWTPNSNQPQHF. Written as DNA, the CDR3 is TGTGCCAGCAGCTGGACACCTAATAGCAATCAGCCCCAGCATTTT.

CDR3 amino acids: CASRGEWAGELFF. In DNA, the CDR3 is TGTGCCAGCAGGGGAGAGTGGGCCGGGGAGCTGTTTTTT. V gene TRBV9 combines with J gene TRBJ2-2; a possible D gene is TRBD2 (5 bases). The CDR3 spans 13 residues. The germline V and J ends were trimmed by 5 bases and 6 bases, with 11 bases remaining between them. The germline CDR1 and CDR2 sequences are SGDLS and YYNGEE.

The chain combines TRBV18 with TRBJ1-2; D unresolved. The germline V gene encodes CDR1 KGHSH and CDR2 LQKENI. V was shortened by 6 bases and J by 7 bases, with 15 bases between the two germline ends. CDR3 size: 13 residues. In DNA, the CDR3 is TGTGCCAGCTCCTCGAGTAGGGAGGCTGGCTACACCTTC. Amino acids: CASSSSREAGYTF.

V and J are TRBV28 and TRBJ1-1, with 10 bases identical to TRBD1. CDR3 length: 16 residues. After removal of 2 bases from V and 3 bases from J, the junction contained 6 bases not matched to a gene. The germline V gene encodes CDR1 MDHEN and CDR2 SYDVKM. In DNA form, the CDR3 reads TGTGCCAGCAGTTTACCCCCCGGGACAGGGGACACTGAAGCTTTCTTT. Translation: CASSLPPGTGDTEAFF.

The J gene is TRBJ2-7, the V gene TRBV28; 8 bases align to TRBD1. CDR1 and CDR2 from the germline V gene are MDHEN and SYDVKM. The V and J ends lost 6 bases and 3 bases, in that order; junction bases with no gene match: 7. The CDR3 extends over 14 amino acids. The CDR3 reads CASSTGQGSYEQYF. The CDR3 DNA is TGTGCCAGCAGCACAGGACAGGGAAGCTACGAGCAGTACTTC.

This chain joins TRBV7-9 and TRBJ1-5, with D perhaps matching TRBD1 (6 bases). CDR3 length: 14 residues. The germline CDR1 and CDR2 sequences are SEHNR and FQNEAQ (reference sequence). V lost 5 bases and J 5 bases, leaving 13 bases between the germline ends. In DNA form, the CDR3 reads TGTGCCAGCAGCCATAAGGGGGTGGATCAGCCCCAGCATTTT. This sequence encodes CASSHKGVDQPQHF.